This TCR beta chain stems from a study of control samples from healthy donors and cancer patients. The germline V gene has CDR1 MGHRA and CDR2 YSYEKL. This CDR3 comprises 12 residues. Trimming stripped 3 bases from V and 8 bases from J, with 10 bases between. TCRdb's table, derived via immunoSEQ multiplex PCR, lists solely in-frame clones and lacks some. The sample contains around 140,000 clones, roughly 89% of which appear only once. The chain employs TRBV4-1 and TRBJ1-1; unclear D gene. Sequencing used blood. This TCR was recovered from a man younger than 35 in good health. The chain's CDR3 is CASSQSPREAFF. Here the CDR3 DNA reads TGCGCCAGCAGCCAGTCACCGAGAGAAGCTTTCTTT.